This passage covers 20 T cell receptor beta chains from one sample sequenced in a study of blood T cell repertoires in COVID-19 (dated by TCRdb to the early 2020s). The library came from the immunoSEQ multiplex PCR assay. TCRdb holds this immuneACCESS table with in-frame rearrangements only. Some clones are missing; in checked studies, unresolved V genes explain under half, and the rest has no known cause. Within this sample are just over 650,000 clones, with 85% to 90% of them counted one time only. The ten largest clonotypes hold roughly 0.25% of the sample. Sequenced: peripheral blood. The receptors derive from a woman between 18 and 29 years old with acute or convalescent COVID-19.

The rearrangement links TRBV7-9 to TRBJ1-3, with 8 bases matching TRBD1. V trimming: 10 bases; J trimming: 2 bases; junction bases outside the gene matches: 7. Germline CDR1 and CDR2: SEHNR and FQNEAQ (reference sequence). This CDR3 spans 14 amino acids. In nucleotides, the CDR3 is TGTGCCATTACAGGGGGAGACGCTGGAAACACCATATATTTT. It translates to CAITGGDAGNTIYF.

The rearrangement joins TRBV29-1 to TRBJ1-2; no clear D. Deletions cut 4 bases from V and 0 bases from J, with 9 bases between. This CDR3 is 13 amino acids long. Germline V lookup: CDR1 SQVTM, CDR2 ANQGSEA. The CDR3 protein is CSVARTPNYGYTF. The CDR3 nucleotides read TGCAGCGTTGCCCGTACTCCTAACTATGGCTACACCTTC.

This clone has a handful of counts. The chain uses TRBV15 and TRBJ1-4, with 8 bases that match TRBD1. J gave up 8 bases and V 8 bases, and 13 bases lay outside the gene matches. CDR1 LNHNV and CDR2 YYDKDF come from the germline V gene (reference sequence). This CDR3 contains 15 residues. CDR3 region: CATGQGPPYAEKLFF. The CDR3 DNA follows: TGTGCCACCGGACAGGGTCCGCCCTACGCGGAAAAACTGTTTTTT.

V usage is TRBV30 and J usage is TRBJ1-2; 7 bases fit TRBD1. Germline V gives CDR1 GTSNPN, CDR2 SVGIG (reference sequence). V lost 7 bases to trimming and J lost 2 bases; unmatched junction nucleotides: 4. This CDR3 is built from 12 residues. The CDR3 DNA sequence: TGTGCCTACCGGGACAGAAACTATGGCTACACCTTC. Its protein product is CAYRDRNYGYTF.

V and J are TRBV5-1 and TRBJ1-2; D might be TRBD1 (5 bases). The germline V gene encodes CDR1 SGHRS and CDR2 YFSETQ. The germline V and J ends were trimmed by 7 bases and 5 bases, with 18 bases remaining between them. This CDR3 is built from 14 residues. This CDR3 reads CASYPGDSKYGYTF. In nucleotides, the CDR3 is TGCGCCAGCTATCCGGGCGACAGCAAATATGGCTACACCTTC.

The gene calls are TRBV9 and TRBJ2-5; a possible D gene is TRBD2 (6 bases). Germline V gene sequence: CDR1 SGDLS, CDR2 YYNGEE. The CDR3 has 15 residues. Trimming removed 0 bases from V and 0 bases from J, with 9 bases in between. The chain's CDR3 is CASSVGGRYQETQYF. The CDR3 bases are TGTGCCAGCAGCGTAGGGGGGAGGTACCAAGAGACCCAGTACTTC.

This CDR3 reads CASSLGGGQGKEQYF. CDR3 bases: TGTGCCAGCAGCTTAGGTGGCGGTCAGGGCAAAGAGCAGTACTTC. The chain uses TRBV7-2 and TRBJ2-7, with a tentative D call TRBD1 (5 bases). Germline V gene data show CDR1 as SGHTA and CDR2 as FQGNSA. V dropped 1 base and J dropped 7 bases, with 17 bases sitting between them. The CDR3 has 15 amino acids.

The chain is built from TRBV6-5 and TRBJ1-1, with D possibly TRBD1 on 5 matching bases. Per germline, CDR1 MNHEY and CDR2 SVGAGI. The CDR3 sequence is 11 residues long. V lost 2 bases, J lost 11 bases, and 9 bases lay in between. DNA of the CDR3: TGTGCCAGCAGTTACAGGGGTGGGGCTTTCTTT. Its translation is CASSYRGGAFF.

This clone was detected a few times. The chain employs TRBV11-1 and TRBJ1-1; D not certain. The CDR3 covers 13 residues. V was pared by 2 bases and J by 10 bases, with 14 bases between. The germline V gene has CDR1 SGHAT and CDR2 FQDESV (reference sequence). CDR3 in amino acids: CASSLIRTEGAFF. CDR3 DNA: TGTGCCAGCAGCTTAATCCGTACCGAGGGAGCTTTCTTT.

In DNA form, the CDR3 reads TGTGCCACCGAAGCAGGGGGCGCGAGCACTGAAGCTTTCTTT. This sequence encodes CATEAGGASTEAFF. The chain carries TRBV24-1 and TRBJ1-1, with 8 positions matching TRBD1. V was clipped by 9 bases and J by 4 bases; unmatched bases: 9. Germline V gives CDR1 KGHDR, CDR2 SFDVKD. The CDR3 is made up of 14 amino acids.

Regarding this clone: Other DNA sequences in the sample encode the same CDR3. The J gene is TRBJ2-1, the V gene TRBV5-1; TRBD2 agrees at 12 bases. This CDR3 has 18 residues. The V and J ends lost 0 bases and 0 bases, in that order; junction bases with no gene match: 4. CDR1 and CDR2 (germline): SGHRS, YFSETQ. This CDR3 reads CASSLAGTSGPSYNEQFF. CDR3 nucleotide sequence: TGCGCCAGCAGCTTGGCGGGGACTAGCGGGCCCTCCTACAATGAGCAGTTCTTC.

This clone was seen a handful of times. The CDR3 bases are TGTGCCAGCAGCGTAGGGGCCGGTGAGATGTACGAGCAGTACTTC. It translates to CASSVGAGEMYEQYF. The chain uses TRBV9 and TRBJ2-7, with unresolved D. The CDR3 loop spans 15 amino acids. The V end lost 0 bases, the J end lost 4 bases, and 14 bases lay between the germline ends. The germline CDR1 and CDR2 sequences are SGDLS and YYNGEE.

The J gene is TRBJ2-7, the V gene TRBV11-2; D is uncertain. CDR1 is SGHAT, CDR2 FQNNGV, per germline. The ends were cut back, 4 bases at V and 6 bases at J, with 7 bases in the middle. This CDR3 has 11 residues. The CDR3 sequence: CASSSIGEQYF. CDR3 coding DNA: TGTGCCAGCAGCTCCATCGGCGAGCAGTACTTC.

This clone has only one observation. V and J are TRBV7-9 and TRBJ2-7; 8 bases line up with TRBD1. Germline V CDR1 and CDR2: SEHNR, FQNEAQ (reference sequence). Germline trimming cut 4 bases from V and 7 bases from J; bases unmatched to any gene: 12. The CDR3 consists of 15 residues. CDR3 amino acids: CASSSGGQAEWEQYF. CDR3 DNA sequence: TGTGCCAGCAGCTCAGGGGGACAGGCTGAGTGGGAGCAGTACTTC.

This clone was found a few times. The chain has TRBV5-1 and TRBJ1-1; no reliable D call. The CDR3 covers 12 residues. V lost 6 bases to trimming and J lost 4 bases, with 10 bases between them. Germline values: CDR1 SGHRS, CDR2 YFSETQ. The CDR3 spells CASTLSGTEAFF. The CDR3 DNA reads TGCGCCAGCACCCTTTCGGGCACTGAAGCTTTCTTT.

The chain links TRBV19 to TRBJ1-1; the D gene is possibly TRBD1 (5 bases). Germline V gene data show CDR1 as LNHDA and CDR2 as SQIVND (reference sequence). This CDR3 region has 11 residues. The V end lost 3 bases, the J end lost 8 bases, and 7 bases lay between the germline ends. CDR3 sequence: CASSMGPEAFF. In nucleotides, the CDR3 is TGTGCCAGTAGTATGGGGCCCGAAGCTTTCTTT.

The CDR3 region has the DNA TGCACCAGCAGCCAAGATTCTTGGGGGAGGCACGAGCAGTACTTC. It yields the protein CTSSQDSWGRHEQYF. The rearrangement joins TRBV1 to TRBJ2-7; TRBD2 is taken as the D call from the table, unchecked against the DNA. TRBV1 is a known pseudogene. This CDR3 contains 15 residues.

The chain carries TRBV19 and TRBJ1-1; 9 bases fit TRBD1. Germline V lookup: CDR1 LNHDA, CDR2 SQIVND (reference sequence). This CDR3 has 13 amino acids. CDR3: CASRQGGRTEAFF. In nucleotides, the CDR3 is TGTGCGTCCCGACAGGGGGGGAGAACTGAAGCTTTCTTT.

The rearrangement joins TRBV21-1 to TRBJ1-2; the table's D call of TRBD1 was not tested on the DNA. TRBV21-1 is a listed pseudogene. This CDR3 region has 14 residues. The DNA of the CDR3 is TGTGCCAGCAGCAGGGGCATTGGGAACTATGGCTACACCTTC. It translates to CASSRGIGNYGYTF.

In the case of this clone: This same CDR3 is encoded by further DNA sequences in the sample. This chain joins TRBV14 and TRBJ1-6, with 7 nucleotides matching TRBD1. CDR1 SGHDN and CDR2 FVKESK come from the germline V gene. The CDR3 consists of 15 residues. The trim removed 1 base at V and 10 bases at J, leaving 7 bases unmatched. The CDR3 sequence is CASSQGQGVNSPLHF. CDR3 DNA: TGTGCCAGCAGCCAAGGGCAGGGGGTTAACTCACCCCTCCACTTT. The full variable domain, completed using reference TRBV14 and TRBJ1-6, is EAGVTQFPSHSVIEKGQTVTLRCDPISGHDNLYWYRRVMGKEIKFLLHFVKESKQDESGMPNNRFLAERTGGTYSTLKVQPAELEDSGVYFCASSQGQGVNSPLHFGNGTRLTVT.